The TCR beta chain described here comes from a study of T cells after posttransplantation cyclophosphamide. Study findings and constraints: Donor CD8+ memory clones often dominated recipient blood repertoires at later times. Blood and skin or GI T cell repertoires showed limited TRB overlap. After PTCy, TRB diversity resembled that of CNI/methotrexate controls.

Profiled with immunoSEQ multiplex PCR; TCRdb holds only in-frame clones, not every one. Observed are 20,000 to 25,000 clones, no singletons, with the top ten taking 1.8%. Germline values: CDR1 PRHDT, CDR2 FYEKMQ (reference sequence). The V segment lost 4 bases and the J segment 1 base; nucleotides outside the gene matches: 6. This CDR3 contains 15 residues. This clone was counted at least ten times. The antigen is not known. Treatment was busulfan-fludarabine conditioning, a marrow graft, and cyclophosphamide on days +3 and +4. This clonotype originated in a male patient in his late teens or twenties who received an allogeneic stem cell transplant from a related donor, was CMV-positive, and had no GVHD. Some T cells may be the graft donor's. The V and J genes are TRBV13 and TRBJ1-2, with 7 bases aligning to TRBD1. The sample consisted of PBMCs, taken after allogeneic stem cell transplant with posttransplant cyclophosphamide. CDR3 residues: CASSSRQGNNYGYTF. CDR3 nucleotides: TGTGCCAGCAGCTCGCGACAGGGAAATAACTATGGCTACACCTTC.